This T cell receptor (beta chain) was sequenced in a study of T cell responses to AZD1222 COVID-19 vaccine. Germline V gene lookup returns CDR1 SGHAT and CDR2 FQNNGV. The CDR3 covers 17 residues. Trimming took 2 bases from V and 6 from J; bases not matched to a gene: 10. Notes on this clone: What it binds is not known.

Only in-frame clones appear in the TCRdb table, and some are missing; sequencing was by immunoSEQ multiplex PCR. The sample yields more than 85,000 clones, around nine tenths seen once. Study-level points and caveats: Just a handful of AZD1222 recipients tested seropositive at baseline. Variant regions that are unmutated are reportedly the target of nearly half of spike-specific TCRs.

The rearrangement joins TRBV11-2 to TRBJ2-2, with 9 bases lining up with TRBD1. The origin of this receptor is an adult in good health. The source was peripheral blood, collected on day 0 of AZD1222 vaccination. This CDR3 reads CASSLRHSGQGSGELFF. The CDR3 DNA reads TGTGCCAGCAGCTTAAGGCACAGCGGACAGGGGTCCGGGGAGCTGTTTTTT.